This T cell receptor (beta chain) was sequenced in a study of a mutant IDH1 vaccine in newly diagnosed glioma. Using immunoSEQ multiplex PCR, the repertoire was profiled, and TCRdb retains in-frame clones only, with some absent. The sample lists around 92,000 clones; 83% were seen once. Time point: baseline, week 1 (first vaccination visit). Treatment denoted: pre-vaccination baseline after standard-of-care therapy. Tumors from donors were new WHO grade 3 or 4 IDH1-mutant astrocytomas with ATRX loss. Germline assignment: CDR1 MNHEY and CDR2 SVGAGI. V gave up 2 bases and J gave up 1 base, with 5 bases separating them. CDR3 length: 13 amino acids. This clone was seen a single time.

The chain employs TRBV6-5 and TRBJ1-2; D ambiguous. This receptor was taken from a woman aged 50 to 60 with glioma. The specimen was PBMCs, collected from a glioma patient treated with radiotherapy, temozolomide or both. The CDR3 spells CASSYTVNYGYTF. The CDR3 nucleotides are TGTGCCAGCAGTTACACAGTTAACTATGGCTACACCTTC.